Listed below are T cell receptor beta chains from one sample, sequenced in a study of T-cell memory formation after mild COVID-19. TCRdb re-called the 5' RACE reads through MiXCR, storing one row per CDR3 protein. Among over 350,000 distinct CDR3 sequences, more than 20% were seen once, and the ten largest hold about 8.7%. Sequenced sample: PBMCs or a T cell subset sorted from them (not recorded which). These receptors originate from an adult woman who had mild COVID-19 (a few samples of this study predate the infection). Cell type and time point are not known. CDR3s include the opening cysteine and the closing phenylalanine or tryptophan. D genes are given only for firm matches. Rows may omit the clone size; those that give it use once, few, many or a size class.

j_call v_call clone_size d_call cdr3_nt cdr3_aa
TRBJ1-1 TRBV7-2 NA NA TGTGCCAGCAGCTCGAAAAAGCGAGATGGAGCTTTCTTT CASSSKKRDGAFF
TRBJ2-1 TRBV7-8 few TRBD1 TGTGCCAGCAGCTCTCCTACAGGGGAACAAGACAGAGGAAGCTCCTACAATGAGCAGTTCTTC CASSSPTGEQDRGSSYNEQFF
TRBJ1-1 TRBV7-9 many NA TGTGCCAGCAGCTTTCCGGGGGACTTCAAGAACACTGAAGCTTTCTTT CASSFPGDFKNTEAFF
TRBJ2-7 TRBV7-9 few NA TGTGCCGGCGGAGGGAGAGACGAGCAGTACTTC CAGGGRDEQYF
TRBJ2-3 TRBV9 NA NA TGTGCCAGCAGCAGGACGTTTACGCTAGGAGATACGCAGTATTTT CASSRTFTLGDTQYF
TRBJ1-2 TRBV7-2 NA NA TGTGCCAGCAGATTAAACAGGGTTAACTATGGCTACACCTTC CASRLNRVNYGYTF
TRBJ1-2 TRBV7-2 many NA TGTGCCAGCAGCCCATACTATGAGGGCACCGGGGGCTACACCTTC CASSPYYEGTGGYTF
TRBJ2-7 TRBV12-3/TRBV12-4 NA TRBD2 TGTGCCAGCAGTTTCGCCTATAGCGGGGAGGCTTTGTACGAGCAGTACTTC CASSFAYSGEALYEQYF
TRBJ2-1 TRBV6-5 few TRBD2 TGTGCCAGCAGTCACCGCGGGGGGGGCCGGGATGAGCAGTTCTTC CASSHRGGGRDEQFF
TRBJ2-3 TRBV7-2 NA NA TGTGCCAGCAGCTTAATTGTTCTCACAGATACGCAGTATTTT CASSLIVLTDTQYF
TRBJ2-7 TRBV29-1 NA NA TGCAGCGCGGGAGCGGGTGGCGTCTCCTACGAGCAGTACTTC CSAGAGGVSYEQYF
TRBJ1-4 TRBV7-2 few TRBD1 TGTGCCAGCAGCTCGGGGGACAGGCAGTTTGATGAAAAACTGTTTTTT CASSSGDRQFDEKLFF
TRBJ2-5 TRBV13 NA NA TGTGCCAGCAGAGCTGAGGAAGAGACCCAGTACTTC CASRAEEETQYF
TRBJ1-2 TRBV7-9 few TRBD1 TGTGCCAGCAGCAGGGGGACGGGACAGTTAAGATATGGCTACACCTTC CASSRGTGQLRYGYTF
TRBJ2-3 TRBV6-5 few NA TGTGCCAGCGGCTGGGGTGGGGGAACAGATACGCAGTATTTT CASGWGGGTDTQYF